The present TCR beta chain was sequenced within a study of CD8 T cells in Susac syndrome. RNA was extracted with the RNeasy kit, and a quantity of roughly 0.5 to 1 ug was reverse transcribed using random hexamers. TCRdb ran MiXCR on the immunoSEQ multiplex PCR reads and lists one entry per CDR3 protein. The sample has around 230,000 distinct CDR3 sequences; 95% are singletons. Negative isolation yielded CD8+ and CD4+ T cells; FACS enriched TEMRA cells. The V end was cut by 3 bases, the J end by 2 bases, with 13 bases between. The CDR3 sequence is 14 residues long. The germline gives CDR1 DFQATT, CDR2 SNEGSKA (reference sequence).

The sequence was obtained from a human donor with multiple sclerosis. This sequence joins TRBV20-1 and TRBJ1-2, with D uncertain. Sequencing was carried out using CD4+ T cells from PBMCs. Written as DNA, the CDR3 is TGCAGTGCTAGGTTGTTCGGTGGAAACTATGGCTACACCTTC. Translating it yields CSARLFGGNYGYTF.